The 16 T cell receptor beta chains reported below all come from one sample, sequenced in a study of blood T cell repertoires in COVID-19. Data came from immunoSEQ multiplex PCR; TCRdb stores just in-frame clones and leaves some out. Among fewer than 120,000 clones, around 90% were seen once, and the ten largest hold around 4.8%. The sample was peripheral blood. These receptors all stem from a human donor in a cohort sampled during active COVID-19.

The V call is TRBV30, the J call TRBJ2-2; 7 bases agree with TRBD1. Germline values: CDR1 GTSNPN, CDR2 SVGIG (reference sequence). CDR3 length equals 14 residues. Germline trimming cut 8 bases from V and 1 base from J; bases unmatched to any gene: 7. CDR3 region: CARSDRVNTGELFF. The CDR3 DNA reads TGTGCCAGGTCCGACAGGGTGAACACCGGGGAGCTGTTTTTT. The full variable domain, with the rest looked up from reference TRBV30 and TRBJ2-2, is SQTIHQWPATLVQPVGSPLSLECTVEGTSNPNLYWYRQAAGRGLQLLFYSVGIGQISSEVPQNLSASRPQDRQFILSSKKLLLSDSGFYLCARSDRVNTGELFFGEGSRLTVL.

The chain recombines TRBV7-9 with TRBJ2-1, with a possible D match to TRBD1 (6 bases). The V gene's germline CDR1 is SEHNR and CDR2 FQNEAQ (reference sequence). With 1 base removed from V and 10 bases from J, the gap between germline ends came to 11 bases. The CDR3 spans 13 residues. The CDR3 protein is CASSLGSTGEQFF. For the CDR3, the DNA is TGTGCCAGCAGCTTAGGATCGACAGGAGAGCAGTTCTTC.

The V call is TRBV7-2, the J call TRBJ1-6, with TRBD1 matching 7 bases. Germline assignment: CDR1 SGHTA and CDR2 FQGNSA. The CDR3 totals 15 residues. The ends lost 3 bases at V and 7 bases at J; junction bases unmatched: 6. For the CDR3, the DNA is TGTGCCAGCAGCTTCAGCCGGGACAGAAATTCACCCCTCCACTTT. Protein product: CASSFSRDRNSPLHF.

V gene TRBV7-8 combines with J gene TRBJ2-5; perhaps TRBD1 as D (5 bases). The length of the CDR3 is 14 residues. The germline V and J ends were trimmed by 4 bases and 5 bases, with 14 bases remaining between them. Germline CDR1 SGHVS, CDR2 FQNEAQ. In nucleotides, the CDR3 is TGTGCCAGCAGCTCGCAGGGAATCGCGGAGACCCAGTACTTC. Translation gives CASSSQGIAETQYF.

The chain uses TRBV29-1 and TRBJ2-3; TRBD2 aligns across 8 bases. The junction had 4 bases not matched to a gene; V was cut back by 6 bases and J by 5 bases. CDR1 and CDR2 (germline): SQVTM, ANQGSEA. The CDR3 contains 12 residues. Written as DNA, the CDR3 is TGCAGCGTCGGGGGGGCCGAAGATACGCAGTATTTT. It encodes CSVGGAEDTQYF.

The rearrangement joins TRBV19 to TRBJ1-1, with 8 bases lining up with TRBD1. Germline CDR1 LNHDA, CDR2 SQIVND (reference sequence). This CDR3 comprises 15 residues. V lost 6 bases, J lost 2 bases, and 8 bases stayed unmatched. The CDR3 region has the DNA TGTGCCAGTAGCTTCGCCGGGACAGGAAACACTGAAGCTTTCTTT. Translated: CASSFAGTGNTEAFF.

This chain joins TRBV25-1 and TRBJ1-1; weak D call: TRBD1 (6 bases). Germline V gene data show CDR1 as MGHDK and CDR2 as SYGVNS. The CDR3 contains 16 residues. Deletions cut 0 bases from V and 1 base from J, with 12 bases between. CDR3 bases: TGTGCCAGCAGTGAATATGCAGGGGCACCGAACACTGAAGCTTTCTTT. Translation gives CASSEYAGAPNTEAFF.

The rearrangement uses TRBV3-1 (or the pseudogene TRBV3-2) and TRBJ2-2, with D unresolved. Germline V gene data show CDR1 as LGHDT and CDR2 as YNNKEL (reference sequence). The germline V and J ends were trimmed by 6 bases and 5 bases, with 10 bases remaining between them. The CDR3 loop spans 13 amino acids. The CDR3 DNA is TGTGCCAGCAGTCCAAGCTTTACCGGGGAGCTGTTTTTT. Translating it yields CASSPSFTGELFF.

This clone was seen more than once but under ten times. The rearrangement links TRBV29-1 to TRBJ1-2; D unresolved. There are 12 residues in the CDR3. From germline, CDR1 is SQVTM and CDR2 ANQGSEA. Deletions cut 7 bases from V and 3 bases from J, with 12 bases between. The CDR3 sequence: CSARLGYYGYTF. The CDR3 DNA is TGCAGCGCCCGACTAGGGTACTATGGCTACACCTTC. The full variable domain, its missing parts supplied by reference TRBV29-1 and TRBJ1-2, is SAVISQKPSRDICQRGTSLTIQCQVDSQVTMMFWYRQQPGQSLTLIATANQGSEATYESGFVIDKFPISRPNLTFSTLTVSNMSPEDSSIYLCSARLGYYGYTFGSGTRLTVV.

The chain carries TRBV2 and TRBJ2-7; perhaps TRBD1 as D (6 bases). This CDR3 spans 15 amino acids. From germline, CDR1 is SNHLY and CDR2 FYNNEI. The V end was cut by 5 bases, the J end by 0 bases, with 14 bases between. This CDR3 is CASSIAGTPSYEQYF. The DNA for the CDR3 is TGTGCCAGCAGTATCGCCGGGACACCCTCCTACGAGCAGTACTTC.

CDR3 amino acids: CASSYPGTVANNEQFF. The DNA of the CDR3 is TGTGCCAGCAGCTACCCCGGGACAGTAGCAAACAATGAGCAGTTCTTC. The chain links TRBV28 to TRBJ2-1; 7 nucleotides agree with TRBD1. The CDR3 is made up of 16 amino acids. The ends lost 6 bases at V and 5 bases at J; junction bases unmatched: 13. Germline CDR1 and CDR2: MDHEN and SYDVKM.

This clone has just one count. This rearrangement joins TRBV3-1 (or the pseudogene TRBV3-2) to TRBJ1-3, with 7 bases lining up with TRBD1. Unmatched junction bases numbered 13, after V lost 5 bases and J lost 6 bases. The germline CDR1 and CDR2 sequences are LGHDT and YNNKEL (reference sequence). The CDR3 extends over 16 amino acids. CDR3 loop: CASSTPRTGIANTIYF. The CDR3 nucleotides are TGTGCCAGCAGCACGCCTAGGACAGGCATAGCAAACACCATATATTTT.

Comment on this clone: Distinct nucleotide sequences in the sample also encode this CDR3. The chain has TRBV19 and TRBJ2-7, with 9 bases matching TRBD2. Germline V gene data show CDR1 as LNHDA and CDR2 as SQIVND (reference sequence). CDR3 length equals 14 residues. The CDR3 loop reads CASHRLAEIYEQYF. In DNA, the CDR3 is TGTGCTAGTCACCGACTAGCGGAAATCTACGAGCAGTACTTC.

V gene TRBV30 combines with J gene TRBJ1-1, with D perhaps matching TRBD1 (5 bases). The CDR3 is made up of 14 amino acids. V was clipped by 5 bases and J by 1 base, with 14 bases between them. The germline CDR1 and CDR2 sequences are GTSNPN and SVGIG (reference sequence). The DNA of the CDR3 is TGTGCCTGGTCTCGGGACTGGGCGAACACTGAAGCTTTCTTT. This codes for CAWSRDWANTEAFF. Based on the CDR3 plus reference TRBV30 and TRBJ1-1, the full variable domain is SQTIHQWPATLVQPVGSPLSLECTVEGTSNPNLYWYRQAAGRGLQLLFYSVGIGQISSEVPQNLSASRPQDRQFILSSKKLLLSDSGFYLCAWSRDWANTEAFFGQGTRLTVV.

V gene TRBV6-2 or TRBV6-3 combines with J gene TRBJ2-7; a weak D match, TRBD1 (5 bases). This CDR3 comprises 13 residues. The V end was cut by 5 bases, the J end by 0 bases, with 8 bases between. The germline V gene has CDR1 MNHEY and CDR2 SVGEGT. The CDR3 loop reads CASSRQSSYEQYF. DNA of the CDR3: TGTGCCAGCAGTCGACAGAGCTCCTACGAGCAGTACTTC.

The chain has TRBV2 and TRBJ2-7; D may be TRBD1 (6 bases). The germline gives CDR1 SNHLY, CDR2 FYNNEI. The CDR3 runs to 14 residues. V lost 4 bases to trimming and J lost 3 bases, with 13 bases between them. The CDR3 is CASSVTRGNYEQYF. The CDR3, as DNA: TGTGCCAGCAGTGTCACGAGGGGGAACTACGAGCAGTACTTC.